The entry below gives a single TCR beta chain sequence along with its context. This sample was taken from a study of blood T cell repertoires in COVID-19. Study information: Italy, Spain and the United States were the sources of the convalescent and acute COVID-19 samples.

CDR3 length equals 11 residues. Trimming left V 7 bases short and J 5 bases short, with 11 bases between. Germline values: CDR1 DFQATT, CDR2 SNEGSKA (reference sequence). In the authors' methods: Estimation of nucleated cell counts was performed using reference gene primer amplification. Repertoires were generated with immunoSEQ multiplex PCR, while TCRdb's copy carries only in-frame clones and drops some. V and J calls and clone size are as listed in that table; D and trimming were resolved from the DNA. The sample consists of 210,000 or so clones, almost 85% of them appearing once. The V call is TRBV20-1, the J call TRBJ1-1; TRBD1 is a possible D gene (5 bases). This clonotype was sampled from a woman between 50 and 59 years old with active or convalescent COVID-19. Sample: peripheral blood. CDR3 in DNA: TGCAGTGGCAGGGTCGGTACTGAAGCTTTCTTT. It encodes CSGRVGTEAFF.